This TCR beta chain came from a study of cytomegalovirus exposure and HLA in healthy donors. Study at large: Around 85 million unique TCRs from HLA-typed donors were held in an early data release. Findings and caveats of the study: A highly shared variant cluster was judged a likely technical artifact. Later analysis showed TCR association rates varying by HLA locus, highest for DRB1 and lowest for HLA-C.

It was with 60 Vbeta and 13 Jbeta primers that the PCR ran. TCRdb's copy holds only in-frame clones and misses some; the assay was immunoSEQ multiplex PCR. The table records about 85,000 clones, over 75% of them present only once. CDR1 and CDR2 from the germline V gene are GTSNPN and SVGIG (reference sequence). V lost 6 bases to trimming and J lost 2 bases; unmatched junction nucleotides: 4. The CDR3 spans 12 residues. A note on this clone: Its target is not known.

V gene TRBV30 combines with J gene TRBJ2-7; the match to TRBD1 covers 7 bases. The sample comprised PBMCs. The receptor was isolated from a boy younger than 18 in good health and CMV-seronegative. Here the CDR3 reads CACGDSTYEQYF. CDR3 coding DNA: TGTGCCTGCGGGGACAGCACCTACGAGCAGTACTTC.